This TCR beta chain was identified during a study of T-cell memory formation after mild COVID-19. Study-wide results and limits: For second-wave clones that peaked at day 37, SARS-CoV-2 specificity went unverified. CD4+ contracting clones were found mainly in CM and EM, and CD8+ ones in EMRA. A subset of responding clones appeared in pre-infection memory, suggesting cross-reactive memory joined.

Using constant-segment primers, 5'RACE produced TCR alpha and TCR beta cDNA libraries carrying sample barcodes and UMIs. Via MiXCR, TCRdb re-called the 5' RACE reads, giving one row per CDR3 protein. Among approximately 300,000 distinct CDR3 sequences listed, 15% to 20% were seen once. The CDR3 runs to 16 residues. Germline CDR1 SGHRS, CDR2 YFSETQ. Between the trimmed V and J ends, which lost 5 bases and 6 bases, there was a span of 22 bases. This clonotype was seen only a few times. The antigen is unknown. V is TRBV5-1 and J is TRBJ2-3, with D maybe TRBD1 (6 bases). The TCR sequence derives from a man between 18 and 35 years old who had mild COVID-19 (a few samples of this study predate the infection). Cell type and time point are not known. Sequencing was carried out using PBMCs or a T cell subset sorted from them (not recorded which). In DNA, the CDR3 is TGCGCCAGCAGTCAGGGGACCGGGGCCGGTTCGGATACGCAGTATTTT. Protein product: CASSQGTGAGSDTQYF.